This entry concerns a single T cell receptor beta chain. Source study methods: Reference gene primers were amplified, and this amplification served to estimate nucleated cell counts. Generated by immunoSEQ multiplex PCR, the TCRdb table keeps only in-frame clones and is missing some. V and J calls and clone size are as listed in that table; D and trimming were resolved from the DNA. Seen here are roughly 50,000 clones, around 86% observed once, and the top ten hold 2.5% to 3%. This sample is drawn from a study of blood T cell repertoires in COVID-19. Study as a whole: The origin of the acute and convalescent COVID-19 samples was the United States, Italy and Spain.

The source of this sequence is a woman at least 80 years old with acute or convalescent COVID-19. Input material: peripheral blood.

CDR3 bases: TGTGCCAGCAGTTTCGGTAACACTGAAGCTTTCTTT. Its protein product is CASSFGNTEAFF. The chain couples TRBV12-3 or TRBV12-4 to TRBJ1-1; D ambiguous. The CDR3 consists of 12 residues. The ends were cut back, 3 bases at V and 2 bases at J, with 4 bases in the middle.